This TCR beta chain emerged from a study of T cells after somatic rescue of genetic block. The CDR3 runs to 14 residues. Trimming left V 3 bases short and J 7 bases short, with 12 bases between. CDR1 is SNHLY, CDR2 FYNNEI, per germline. Assay used: immunoSEQ multiplex PCR; TCRdb lists only in-frame clones, some missing. Of about 72,000 clones listed, around 90% are singletons. Sequenced sample: peripheral blood mononuclear cells (PBMCs). This chain connects TRBV2 to TRBJ1-4; tentative D call: TRBD1 (5 bases). The TCR was taken from a man aged 25 to 40. CDR3 sequence (DNA): TGTGCCAGCAGTGATCTCCGGGGGGGTGAAAAACTGTTTTTT. This sequence encodes CASSDLRGGEKLFF.